This T cell receptor (beta chain) stems from a study of Ad26.COV2.S vaccination and SARS-CoV-2 variants. Specified treatment: about 20 received Ad26.COV2.S at low or high dose, single or two shots; a few received placebo; per-sample allocation not given. Each sample was drawn 63 days after the first injection (of vaccine or placebo). Libraries were prepared by immunoSEQ multiplex PCR; TCRdb keeps only in-frame clonotypes and omits some of them. Among roughly 350,000 clones listed, less than 90% were seen once. Trimming stripped 2 bases from V and 2 bases from J, with 12 bases between. The CDR3 totals 15 residues. CDR1 and CDR2 (germline): SGHDN, FVKESK.

The V and J genes are TRBV14 and TRBJ2-5; D is unclear. The source material was peripheral blood, sampled in a trial of Ad26.COV2.S vaccine versus placebo. The sequence derives from a person aged 18-65 years who received the Ad26.COV2.S COVID-19 vaccine or a placebo. The CDR3 sequence is CASSQNRALQETQYF. The DNA of the CDR3 is TGTGCCAGCAGCCAAAACCGGGCCCTACAAGAGACCCAGTACTTC.